These 12 T cell receptor beta chains were sequenced from one sample in a study of OX40 agonist ivuxolimab in advanced cancers. The library was produced with the immunoSEQ multiplex PCR assay. Sourced from immuneACCESS, this table was stored by TCRdb with only in-frame sequences that have V and J called. A share of the clones is absent; for the studies checked, an unresolved V gene accounts for under half, and the remainder has no known explanation. The sample has about 72,000 clones on record, around 83% of them singletons. The top ten clonotypes cover about 2.3% of the sample. The sequences come from CD4+ or CD8+ T cells sorted from blood, collected in a trial of the OX40 agonist ivuxolimab. All receptors derive from an adult with an advanced solid tumor such as melanoma, head and neck, liver or kidney cancer.

The chain employs TRBV7-9 and TRBJ2-1; D unclear. V was cut by 2 bases and J by 6 bases, with 14 bases left in between. Germline values: CDR1 SEHNR, CDR2 FQNEAQ (reference sequence). This CDR3 spans 15 amino acids. The CDR3 sequence is CASSLLIERVNEQFF. CDR3 sequence (DNA): TGTGCCAGCAGCTTACTTATCGAGCGTGTCAATGAGCAGTTCTTC.

The chain uses TRBV7-9 and TRBJ2-1; 7 bases map to TRBD1. V lost 5 bases, J lost 9 bases, and 4 bases stayed unmatched. Germline CDR1 is SEHNR and CDR2 is FQNEAQ (reference sequence). The CDR3 is made up of 12 amino acids. CDR3 residues: CASSRQGLEQFF. CDR3 DNA sequence: TGTGCCAGCAGCAGACAGGGTCTTGAGCAGTTCTTC.

The chain has TRBV19 and TRBJ2-3; TRBD2 matches at 8 bases. The CDR3 runs to 15 residues. V shed 8 bases, J shed 5 bases, and the junction held 12 bases outside the gene matches. Germline CDR1 LNHDA, CDR2 SQIVND (reference sequence). The CDR3 sequence is CASSSGSIRRDTQYF. CDR3 nucleotides: TGTGCCAGTTCGAGCGGGAGTATTCGACGAGATACGCAGTATTTT. Based on the CDR3 plus reference TRBV19 and TRBJ2-3, the full variable domain is DGGITQSPKYLFRKEGQNVTLSCEQNLNHDAMYWYRQDPGQGLRLIYYSQIVNDFQKGDIAEGYSVSREKKESFPLTVTSAQKNPTAFYLCASSSGSIRRDTQYFGPGTRLTVL.

This clone showed up just a few times. The V call is TRBV5-1, the J call TRBJ2-7; TRBD2 matches at 7 bases. The CDR3 consists of 13 residues. CDR1 is SGHRS and CDR2 is YFSETQ in the germline V gene. Trimming removed 4 bases from V and 1 base from J; junction bases left unmatched: 2. The CDR3 DNA reads TGCGCCAGCAGCCCTAGCGGATCCTACGAGCAGTACTTC. It is translated as CASSPSGSYEQYF. Variable domain in full (rest from reference TRBV5-1 and TRBJ2-7): KAGVTQTPRYLIKTRGQQVTLSCSPISGHRSVSWYQQTPGQGLQFLFEYFSETQRNKGNFPGRFSGRQFSNSRSEMNVSTLELGDSALYLCASSPSGSYEQYFGPGTRLTVT.

This clone was observed a handful of times. V is TRBV19 and J is TRBJ2-3, with 12 bases matching TRBD2. The CDR3 is 16 residues long. The V segment lost 6 bases and the J segment 2 bases; nucleotides outside the gene matches: 6. Germline V lookup: CDR1 LNHDA, CDR2 SQIVND (reference sequence). CDR3 protein: CASSGLAGSITDTQYF. The CDR3 coding sequence is TGTGCCAGTAGCGGACTAGCGGGATCAATCACAGATACGCAGTATTTT.

The chain joins TRBV19 to TRBJ2-2, with TRBD2 as a possible D gene (6 bases). V was clipped by 8 bases and J by 7 bases, with 11 bases between them. The CDR3 extends over 12 amino acids. Germline CDR1 LNHDA, CDR2 SQIVND (reference sequence). The CDR3 reads CASGGLGGELFF. CDR3 in DNA: TGTGCCAGTGGAGGGTTGGGCGGGGAGCTGTTTTTT.

V is TRBV7-2 and J is TRBJ2-7, with 11 bases lining up with TRBD2. The germline V gene has CDR1 SGHTA and CDR2 FQGNSA. The CDR3 consists of 16 residues. V trimming: 1 base; J trimming: 8 bases; junction bases outside the gene matches: 10. The CDR3 DNA sequence: TGTGCCAGCAGCTTAGTAGCTGGGACTAGCGGACCCCAGCAGTACTTC. This translates into CASSLVAGTSGPQQYF.

The J gene is TRBJ1-5, the V gene TRBV7-2, with no clear D. V lost 3 bases and J 4 bases, leaving 7 bases between the germline ends. CDR1 is SGHTA and CDR2 is FQGNSA in the germline V gene. The CDR3 has 13 residues. DNA of the CDR3: TGTGCCAGCAGCTTTGCCATTAATCAGCCCCAGCATTTT. Its translation is CASSFAINQPQHF.

This clone was seen more than once but under ten times. This sequence joins TRBV5-1 and TRBJ2-3; possible D gene TRBD1, 8 bases. Deletions cut 2 bases from V and 2 bases from J, with 21 bases between. Germline CDR1 SGHRS, CDR2 YFSETQ. This CDR3 spans 18 amino acids. CDR3: CASSLSGQGGTITDTQYF. The CDR3, as DNA: TGCGCCAGCAGCTTATCAGGACAGGGAGGGACAATCACAGATACGCAGTATTTT.

The chain joins TRBV10-3 to TRBJ2-7, with a possible D match to TRBD1 (6 bases). The germline CDR1 and CDR2 sequences are ENHRY and SYGVKD. This CDR3 region has 14 residues. Trimming removed 2 bases from V and 5 bases from J, with 13 bases in between. CDR3 bases: TGTGCCATCAGTGAGGACGCAGGGGTCCACGAGCAGTACTTC. Translating it yields CAISEDAGVHEQYF.

The rearrangement uses TRBV2 and TRBJ2-1; 8 positions agree with TRBD2. Per the germline V gene, CDR1 is SNHLY and CDR2 is FYNNEI. V was clipped by 0 bases and J by 6 bases; unmatched bases: 7. CDR3 length: 16 residues. CDR3 in amino acids: CASSEASAGVSNEQFF. CDR3 coding DNA: TGTGCCAGCAGTGAAGCGTCAGCGGGAGTTTCCAATGAGCAGTTCTTC. The whole variable domain, remainder taken from reference TRBV2 and TRBJ2-1, is EPEVTQTPSHQVTQMGQEVILRCVPISNHLYFYWYRQILGQKVEFLVSFYNNEISEKSEIFDDQFSVERPDGSNFTLKIRSTKLEDSAMYFCASSEASAGVSNEQFFGPGTRLTVL.

The chain has TRBV6-5 and TRBJ2-7; TRBD2 agrees at 9 bases. Germline CDR1 reads MNHEY; CDR2 reads SVGAGI. Trimming cost V 7 bases and J 4 bases; bases outside gene matches: 5. The CDR3 covers 13 residues. As DNA, the CDR3 is TGTGCCAGCACCGATAGCGGGAGTTACGAGCAGTACTTC. It codes for CASTDSGSYEQYF.